The 9 T cell receptor beta chains below all came from one sample that was sequenced in a study of blood T cell repertoires in COVID-19. Some clones are missing from TCRdb's copy, which holds only in-frame ones; the method was immunoSEQ multiplex PCR. The table records around 700,000 clones, approximately 90% of them present only once. Specimen: peripheral blood. The receptors were gathered from a woman aged 18 to 35 with acute or convalescent COVID-19.

This chain links TRBV4-3 with TRBJ2-2; no definite D call. Trimming took 0 bases from V and 2 from J, leaving 16 bases between them. Germline V CDR1 and CDR2: LGHNA, YSLEER. The CDR3 runs to 18 residues. The CDR3 DNA sequence: TGCGCCAGCAGCCAAGATCTTCACTCCATAATTAACACCGGGGAGCTGTTTTTT. Encoded protein: CASSQDLHSIINTGELFF.

The J gene is TRBJ2-7, the V gene TRBV11-2; 7 bases map to TRBD2. CDR3 length equals 15 residues. Germline V CDR1 and CDR2: SGHAT, FQNNGV. Trimming cost V 2 bases and J 7 bases; bases outside gene matches: 11. CDR3 region: CASSLIWRGKGEQYF. In nucleotides, the CDR3 is TGTGCCAGCAGCTTAATCTGGCGGGGGAAGGGAGAGCAGTACTTC.

The chain recombines TRBV29-1 with TRBJ1-1; TRBD1 agrees at 7 bases. Germline V gene sequence: CDR1 SQVTM, CDR2 ANQGSEA. The CDR3 loop spans 12 amino acids. V shed 7 bases, J shed 7 bases, and the junction held 9 bases outside the gene matches. CDR3 in DNA: TGCAGCGGCGCGACAGGGTTTAATGAAGCTTTCTTT. Its translation is CSGATGFNEAFF. The entire variable domain, with the rest obtained from reference TRBV29-1 and TRBJ1-1, is as follows: SAVISQKPSRDICQRGTSLTIQCQVDSQVTMMFWYRQQPGQSLTLIATANQGSEATYESGFVIDKFPISRPNLTFSTLTVSNMSPEDSSIYLCSGATGFNEAFFGQGTRLTVV.

The V call is TRBV23-1, the J call TRBJ1-3, with D uncertain. TRBV23-1 is assigned to the ORF class and has an uncertain function. V was pared by 11 bases and J by 2 bases, with 19 bases between. This CDR3 is 15 amino acids long. The CDR3 region has the DNA TGCGCCTCCTCCACCGGGTCCAGACCTGGAAACACCATATATTTT. Protein sequence: CASSTGSRPGNTIYF.

The CDR3 loop reads CASGVVRAGGHEKLFF. CDR3 DNA: TGTGCCAGCGGAGTGGTCCGAGCAGGGGGACATGAAAAACTGTTTTTT. V and J are TRBV28 and TRBJ1-4; 7 nucleotides line up with TRBD1. This CDR3 region has 16 residues. Germline V gives CDR1 MDHEN, CDR2 SYDVKM. V shed 8 bases, J shed 6 bases, and the junction held 15 bases outside the gene matches.

The chain recombines TRBV4-1 with TRBJ2-7, with 7 positions matching TRBD1. Trimming removed 3 bases from V and 3 bases from J; junction bases left unmatched: 11. Germline V gene data show CDR1 as MGHRA and CDR2 as YSYEKL. The CDR3 is made up of 16 amino acids. The CDR3 region is CASSHHPRDSFYEQYF. The CDR3 coding sequence is TGCGCCAGCAGCCACCACCCCCGGGACAGCTTCTACGAGCAGTACTTC.

CDR3 region: CASSQENTGGYNIQYF. CDR3 coding DNA: TGTGCCAGCAGCCAAGAAAACACAGGGGGTTACAACATTCAGTACTTC. The chain uses TRBV3-1 (or the pseudogene TRBV3-2) and TRBJ2-4; the match to TRBD1 covers 8 bases. Trimming at V came to 0 bases and at J to 7 bases, leaving 8 bases not matched to a gene. This CDR3 has 16 amino acids. Germline V gene sequence: CDR1 LGHDT, CDR2 YNNKEL (reference sequence).

The gene calls are TRBV24-1 and TRBJ2-1; 8 positions agree with TRBD2. The CDR3 is made up of 14 amino acids. Trimming cost V 5 bases and J 7 bases; bases outside gene matches: 6. The germline V gene has CDR1 KGHDR and CDR2 SFDVKD. The CDR3 coding sequence is TGTGCCACCAGTGGCGGACTAGCTCTAAATGAGCAGTTCTTC. As protein: CATSGGLALNEQFF.

This clone occurred once. V and J are TRBV6-1 and TRBJ1-2, with TRBD1 as a possible D gene (5 bases). Germline V CDR1 and CDR2: MNHNS, SASEGT. This CDR3 is built from 13 residues. Trimming took off 2 bases at V and 7 bases at J, with 11 bases between the two ends. The CDR3 DNA is TGTGCCAGCAGTGAACGGGTGGGGGGTGGCTACACCTTC. The encoded protein is CASSERVGGGYTF.